The 6 T cell receptor beta chains listed next were all sequenced from one sample in a study of regulatory T cells in long-lasting Graves disease. Time point of the sample: newly diagnosed GD, antithyroid drugs for less than 3 months. Extracted RNA from PBMCs served as the source of the TCR library. Library construction for TCR beta used iRepertoire HTBI primers and Arm-PCR of CDR3 regions. TCRdb recomputed calls from the multiplex PCR reads with MiXCR, one row per CDR3 protein. The sample includes approximately 560,000 distinct CDR3 sequences, roughly 16% of them seen just once. These data are also associated with another study on T cells in Graves' hyperthyroidism and ophthalmopathy.

The specimen comprised peripheral blood mononuclear cells (PBMCs), sampled at new diagnosis, from a patient treated with antithyroid drugs. The receptors stem from a man younger than 30 with Graves disease.

This clonotype was detected a few times. This could be a read error, since a much larger clone is one nucleotide away. The rearrangement links TRBV11-2 to TRBJ2-2; D not certain. Germline V CDR1 and CDR2: SGHAT, FQNNGV. CDR3 length: 11 amino acids. The V end lost 8 bases, the J end lost 3 bases, and 4 bases lay between the germline ends. The CDR3 nucleotides are TGTGCCAGCGGTTACACCGGGGAGCTGTTTTTT. Translation: CASGYTGELFF. The entire variable domain, with the rest obtained from reference TRBV11-2 and TRBJ2-2, is as follows: EAGVAQSPRYKIIEKRQSVAFWCNPISGHATLYWYQQILGQGPKLLIQFQNNGVVDDSQLPKDRFSAERLKGVDSTLKIQPAKLEDSAVYLCASGYTGELFFGEGSRLTVL.

A few counts support this clonotype. The chain has TRBV5-1 and TRBJ2-7; D ambiguous. CDR3 length equals 13 residues. V shed 0 bases and J shed 11 bases, with 15 bases lying between them. Germline V gives CDR1 SGHRS, CDR2 YFSETQ. Here the CDR3 reads CASSLVANIEKYF. CDR3 bases: TGCGCCAGCAGCTTGGTGGCGAATATAGAGAAGTACTTC.

In its sample, this clonotype was seen many times. The chain is built from TRBV15 and TRBJ2-1, with D hard to call. CDR3 length: 15 residues. V lost 1 base to trimming and J lost 0 bases, with 7 bases between them. The germline CDR1 and CDR2 sequences are LNHNV and YYDKDF (reference sequence). The CDR3 region has the DNA TGTGCCACCAGCAGAGCAACGAGCTCCTACAATGAGCAGTTCTTC. It encodes CATSRATSSYNEQFF.

The table lists this clonotype with a count of one. V and J are TRBV7-9 and TRBJ1-2; maybe TRBD1 (5 bases). Trimming stripped 5 bases from V and 2 bases from J, with 15 bases between. Germline CDR1 and CDR2: SEHNR and FQNEAQ (reference sequence). CDR3 length: 15 amino acids. The CDR3 coding sequence is TGTGCCAGCAGCCGTCAGGACGGGACGAACTATGGCTACACCTTC. Translating it yields CASSRQDGTNYGYTF.

This clonotype was observed a few times. V is TRBV2 and J is TRBJ2-3; D uncertain. This CDR3 contains 14 residues. Germline values: CDR1 SNHLY, CDR2 FYNNEI. V was shortened by 7 bases and J by 4 bases, with 15 bases between the two germline ends. The CDR3 nucleotides are TGTGCCAGCATGCCAGACGGGCTTGCAGATACGCAGTATTTT. This encodes CASMPDGLADTQYF.

This clonotype was detected many times. The gene calls are TRBV30 and TRBJ1-2; D gene ambiguous. This CDR3 is 11 amino acids long. V was pared by 4 bases and J by 2 bases, with 5 bases between. The V gene's germline CDR1 is GTSNPN and CDR2 SVGIG (reference sequence). CDR3 loop: CAWNKNYGYTF. The CDR3 nucleotides read TGTGCCTGGAACAAGAACTATGGCTACACCTTC.